This entry describes one T cell receptor beta chain. These data belong to a study of T-cell memory formation after mild COVID-19. Study-level background: TCR clusters were largely donor specific.

V trimming: 6 bases; J trimming: 3 bases; junction bases outside the gene matches: 13. CDR1 and CDR2 from the germline V gene are SGHTA and FQGTGA. The CDR3 contains 17 residues. TCRdb itself ran the 5' RACE reads through MiXCR, one entry per CDR3 protein. The table lists approximately 250,000 distinct CDR3 sequences, under 20% of them singletons. This TCR was recovered from a young man who had mild COVID-19 (a few samples of this study predate the infection). Cell type and time point are not known. Sequencing input: PBMCs or a T cell subset sorted from them (not recorded which). The V call is TRBV7-3, the J call TRBJ2-2; 7 positions match TRBD1. CDR3 sequence reads: CASRSTVTGQYTGELFF. The CDR3 bases are TGTGCCAGCAGATCAACCGTAACGGGACAGTACACCGGGGAGCTGTTTTTT.